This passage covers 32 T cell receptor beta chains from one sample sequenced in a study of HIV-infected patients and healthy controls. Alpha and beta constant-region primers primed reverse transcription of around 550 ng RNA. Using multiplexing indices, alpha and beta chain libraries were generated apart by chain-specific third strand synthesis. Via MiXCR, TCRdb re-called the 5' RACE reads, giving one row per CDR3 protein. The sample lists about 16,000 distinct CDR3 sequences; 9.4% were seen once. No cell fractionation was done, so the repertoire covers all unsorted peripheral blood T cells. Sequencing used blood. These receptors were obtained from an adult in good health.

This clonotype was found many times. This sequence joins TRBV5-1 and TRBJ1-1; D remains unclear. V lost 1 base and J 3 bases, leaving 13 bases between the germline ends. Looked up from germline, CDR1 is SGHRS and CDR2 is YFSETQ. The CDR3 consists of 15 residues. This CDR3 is CASSLTGSVDTEAFF. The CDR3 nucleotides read TGCGCCAGCAGCTTGACTGGGTCTGTGGACACTGAAGCTTTCTTT.

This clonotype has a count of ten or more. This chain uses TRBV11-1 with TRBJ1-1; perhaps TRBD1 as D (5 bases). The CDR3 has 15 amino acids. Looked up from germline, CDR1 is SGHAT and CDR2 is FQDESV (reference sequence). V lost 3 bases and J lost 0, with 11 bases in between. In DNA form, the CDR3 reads TGTGCCAGCAGCTTGGGGGTTTTTATGAACACTGAAGCTTTCTTT. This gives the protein CASSLGVFMNTEAFF.

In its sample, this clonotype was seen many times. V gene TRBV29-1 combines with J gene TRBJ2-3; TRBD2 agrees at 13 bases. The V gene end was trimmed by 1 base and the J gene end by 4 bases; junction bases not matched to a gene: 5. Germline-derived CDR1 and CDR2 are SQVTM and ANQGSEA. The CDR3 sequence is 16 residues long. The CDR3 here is CSVEGTSGSPADTQYF. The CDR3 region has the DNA TGCAGCGTTGAAGGGACTAGCGGGAGCCCGGCAGATACGCAGTATTTT.

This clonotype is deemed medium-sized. The CDR3 loop reads CATLGSRVLAKNIQYF. CDR3 DNA: TGTGCCACTCTGGGGAGTCGGGTACTAGCCAAAAACATTCAGTACTTC. V gene TRBV28 combines with J gene TRBJ2-4, with D possibly being TRBD2 (5 bases). The CDR3 sequence is 16 residues long. The germline CDR1 and CDR2 sequences are MDHEN and SYDVKM. The V and J ends lost 10 bases and 0 bases respectively, with 19 bases between them.

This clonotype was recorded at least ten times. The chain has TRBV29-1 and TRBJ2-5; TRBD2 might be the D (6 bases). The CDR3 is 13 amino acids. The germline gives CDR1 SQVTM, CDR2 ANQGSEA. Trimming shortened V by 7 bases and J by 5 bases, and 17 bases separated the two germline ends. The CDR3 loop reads CSAEGLGSETQYF. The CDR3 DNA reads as TGCAGCGCGGAGGGCCTGGGGTCGGAGACCCAGTACTTC. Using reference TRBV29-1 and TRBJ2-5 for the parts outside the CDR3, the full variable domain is SAVISQKPSRDICQRGTSLTIQCQVDSQVTMMFWYRQQPGQSLTLIATANQGSEATYESGFVIDKFPISRPNLTFSTLTVSNMSPEDSSIYLCSAEGLGSETQYFGPGTRLLVL.

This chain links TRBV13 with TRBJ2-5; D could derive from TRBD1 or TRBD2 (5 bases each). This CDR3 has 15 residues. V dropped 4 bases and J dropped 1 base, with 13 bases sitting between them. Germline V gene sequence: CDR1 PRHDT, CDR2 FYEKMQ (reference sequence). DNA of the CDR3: TGTGCCAGCAGCTCCGACAAGGGACCCCAAGAGACCCAGTACTTC. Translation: CASSSDKGPQETQYF.

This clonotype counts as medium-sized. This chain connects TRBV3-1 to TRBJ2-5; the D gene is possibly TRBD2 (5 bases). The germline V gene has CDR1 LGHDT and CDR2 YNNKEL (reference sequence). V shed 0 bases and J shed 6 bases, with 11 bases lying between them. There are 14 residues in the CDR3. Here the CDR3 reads CASSQDGGWQTQYF. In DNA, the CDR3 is TGTGCCAGCAGCCAAGATGGCGGGTGGCAGACCCAGTACTTC.

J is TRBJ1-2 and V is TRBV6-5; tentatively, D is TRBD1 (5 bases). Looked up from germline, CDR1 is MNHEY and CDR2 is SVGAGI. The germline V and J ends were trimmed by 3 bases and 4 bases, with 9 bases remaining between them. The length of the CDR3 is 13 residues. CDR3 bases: TGTGCCAGCAGTTATGACAGCTTCTATGGCTACACCTTC. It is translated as CASSYDSFYGYTF.

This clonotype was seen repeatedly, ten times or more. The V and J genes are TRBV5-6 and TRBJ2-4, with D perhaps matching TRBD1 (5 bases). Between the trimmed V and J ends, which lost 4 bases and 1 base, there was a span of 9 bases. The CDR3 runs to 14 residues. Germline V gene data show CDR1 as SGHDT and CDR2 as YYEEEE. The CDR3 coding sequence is TGTGCCAGCAGCCAACAGGCCGCCAAAAACATTCAGTACTTC. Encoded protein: CASSQQAAKNIQYF.

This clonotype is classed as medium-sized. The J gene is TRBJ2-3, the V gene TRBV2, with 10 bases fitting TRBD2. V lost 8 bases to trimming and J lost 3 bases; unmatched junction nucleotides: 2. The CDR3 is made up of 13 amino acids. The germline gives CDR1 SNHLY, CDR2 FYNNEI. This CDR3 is CASQGLATDTQYF. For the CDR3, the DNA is TGTGCCAGCCAGGGACTAGCGACAGATACGCAGTATTTT.

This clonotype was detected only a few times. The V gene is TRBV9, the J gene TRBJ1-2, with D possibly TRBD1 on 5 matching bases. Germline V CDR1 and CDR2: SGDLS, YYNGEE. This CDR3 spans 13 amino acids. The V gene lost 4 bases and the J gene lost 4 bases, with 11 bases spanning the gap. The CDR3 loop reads CASSPAGGYGYTF. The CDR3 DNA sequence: TGTGCCAGCAGCCCCGCCGGGGGCTATGGCTACACCTTC.

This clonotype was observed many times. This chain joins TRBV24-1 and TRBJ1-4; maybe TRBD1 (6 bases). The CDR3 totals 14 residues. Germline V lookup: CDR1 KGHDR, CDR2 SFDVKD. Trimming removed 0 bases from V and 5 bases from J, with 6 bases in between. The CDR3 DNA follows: TGTGCCACCAGTGATTTGACAGGGAATGAAAAACTGTTTTTT. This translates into CATSDLTGNEKLFF.

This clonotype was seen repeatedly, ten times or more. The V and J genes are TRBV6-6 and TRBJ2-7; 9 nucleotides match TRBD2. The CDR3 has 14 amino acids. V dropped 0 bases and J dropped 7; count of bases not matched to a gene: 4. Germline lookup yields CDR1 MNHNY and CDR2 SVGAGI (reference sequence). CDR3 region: CASSYSRLAGEQYF. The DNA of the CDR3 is TGTGCCAGCAGTTACTCGAGGCTAGCGGGGGAGCAGTACTTC.

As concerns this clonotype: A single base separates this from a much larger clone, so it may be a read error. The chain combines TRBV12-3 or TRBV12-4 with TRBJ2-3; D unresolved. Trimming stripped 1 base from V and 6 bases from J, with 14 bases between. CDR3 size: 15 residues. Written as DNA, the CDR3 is TGTGCCAGCAGTTTAGGGATGGCTGAGGTTGATACGCAGTATTTT. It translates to CASSLGMAEVDTQYF.

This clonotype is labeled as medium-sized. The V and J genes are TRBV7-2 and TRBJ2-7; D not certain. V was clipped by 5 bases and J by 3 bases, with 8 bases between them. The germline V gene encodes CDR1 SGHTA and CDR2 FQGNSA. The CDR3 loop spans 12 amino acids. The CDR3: CASSPTGYEQYF. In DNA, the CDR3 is TGTGCCAGCAGCCCGACCGGCTACGAGCAGTACTTC.

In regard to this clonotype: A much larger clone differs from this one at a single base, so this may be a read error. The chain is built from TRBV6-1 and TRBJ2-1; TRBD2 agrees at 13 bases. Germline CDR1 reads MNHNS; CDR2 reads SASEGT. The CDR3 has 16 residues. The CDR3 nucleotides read TGTGCCAGCAGGGCAGGACTAGCGGGAGTGTACAATGAGCGGTTCTTC. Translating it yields CASRAGLAGVYNERFF.

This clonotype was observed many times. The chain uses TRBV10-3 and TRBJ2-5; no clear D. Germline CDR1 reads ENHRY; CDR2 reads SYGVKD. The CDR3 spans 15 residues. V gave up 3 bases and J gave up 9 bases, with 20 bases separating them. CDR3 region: CAISEGSSVVASQYF. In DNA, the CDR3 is TGTGCCATCAGTGAAGGGTCCTCCGTAGTTGCGTCCCAGTACTTC.

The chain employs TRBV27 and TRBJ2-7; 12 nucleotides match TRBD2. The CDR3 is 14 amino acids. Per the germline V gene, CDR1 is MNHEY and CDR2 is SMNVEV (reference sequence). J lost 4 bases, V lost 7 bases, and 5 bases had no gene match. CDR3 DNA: TGTGCCAGCACCCTAACTAGCGGGAGGTACGAGCAGTACGTC. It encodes CASTLTSGRYEQYV.

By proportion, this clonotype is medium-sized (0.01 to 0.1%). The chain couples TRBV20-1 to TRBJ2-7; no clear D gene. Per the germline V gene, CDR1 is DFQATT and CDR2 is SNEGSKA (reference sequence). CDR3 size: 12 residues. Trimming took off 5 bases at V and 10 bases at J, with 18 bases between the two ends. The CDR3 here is CSARPRLHDQYV. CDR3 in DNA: TGCAGTGCTCGACCCAGACTGCATGATCAGTACGTC.

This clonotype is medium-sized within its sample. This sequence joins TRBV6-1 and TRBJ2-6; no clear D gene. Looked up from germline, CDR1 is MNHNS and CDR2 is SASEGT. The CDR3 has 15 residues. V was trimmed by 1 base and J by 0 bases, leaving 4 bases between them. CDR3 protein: CASSEDSSGANVLTF. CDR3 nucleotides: TGTGCCAGCAGTGAAGACAGCTCTGGGGCCAACGTCCTGACTTTC.

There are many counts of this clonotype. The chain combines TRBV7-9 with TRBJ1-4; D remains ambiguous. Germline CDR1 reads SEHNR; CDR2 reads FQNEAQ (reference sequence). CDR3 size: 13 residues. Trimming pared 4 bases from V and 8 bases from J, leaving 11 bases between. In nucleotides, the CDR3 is TGTGCCAGCAGCTCGGCCGATGGAGAAAAACTGTTTTTT. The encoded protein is CASSSADGEKLFF.

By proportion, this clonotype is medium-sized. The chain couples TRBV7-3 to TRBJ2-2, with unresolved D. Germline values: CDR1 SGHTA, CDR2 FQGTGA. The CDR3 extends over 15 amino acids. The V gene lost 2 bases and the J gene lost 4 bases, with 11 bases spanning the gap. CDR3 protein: CASSLVGPGTGELFF. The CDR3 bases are TGTGCCAGCAGCTTAGTAGGGCCCGGCACCGGGGAGCTGTTTTTT.

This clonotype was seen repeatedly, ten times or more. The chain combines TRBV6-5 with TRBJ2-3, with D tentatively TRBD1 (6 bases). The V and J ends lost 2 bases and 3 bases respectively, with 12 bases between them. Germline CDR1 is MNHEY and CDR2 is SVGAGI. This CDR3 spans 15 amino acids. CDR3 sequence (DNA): TGTGCCAGCAGTTACGGCCAGGGGTGGACAGATACGCAGTATTTT. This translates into CASSYGQGWTDTQYF.

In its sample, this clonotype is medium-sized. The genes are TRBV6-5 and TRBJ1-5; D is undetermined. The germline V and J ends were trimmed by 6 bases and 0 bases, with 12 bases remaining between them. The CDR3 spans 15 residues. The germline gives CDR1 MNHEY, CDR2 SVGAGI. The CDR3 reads CASSDDLYSNQPQHF. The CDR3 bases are TGTGCCAGCAGCGATGATCTGTATAGCAATCAGCCCCAGCATTTT.

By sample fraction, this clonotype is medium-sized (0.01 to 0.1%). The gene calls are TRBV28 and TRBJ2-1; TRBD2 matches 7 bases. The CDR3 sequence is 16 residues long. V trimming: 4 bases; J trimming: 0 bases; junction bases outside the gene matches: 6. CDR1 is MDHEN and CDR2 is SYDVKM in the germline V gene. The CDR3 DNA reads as TGTGCCAGCAGTTCACTAGCGCACAGCTCCTACAATGAGCAGTTCTTC. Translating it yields CASSSLAHSSYNEQFF. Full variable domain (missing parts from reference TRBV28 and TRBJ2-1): DVKVTQSSRYLVKRTGEKVFLECVQDMDHENMFWYRQDPGLGLRLIYFSYDVKMKEKGDIPEGYSVSREKKERFSLILESASTNQTSMYLCASSSLAHSSYNEQFFGPGTRLTVL.

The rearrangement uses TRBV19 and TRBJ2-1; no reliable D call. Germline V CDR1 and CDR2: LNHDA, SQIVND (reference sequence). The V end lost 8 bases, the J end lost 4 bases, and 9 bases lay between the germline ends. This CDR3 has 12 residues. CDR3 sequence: CASEGPYNEQFF. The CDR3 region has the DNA TGTGCCAGTGAAGGTCCATACAATGAGCAGTTCTTC.

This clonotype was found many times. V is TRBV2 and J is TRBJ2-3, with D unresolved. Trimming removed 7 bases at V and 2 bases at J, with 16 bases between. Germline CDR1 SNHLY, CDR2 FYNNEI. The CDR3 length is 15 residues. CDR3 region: CASMRSRPYTDTQYF. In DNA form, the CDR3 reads TGTGCCAGCATGCGCTCCAGGCCTTACACAGATACGCAGTATTTT. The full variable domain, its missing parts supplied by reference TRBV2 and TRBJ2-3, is EPEVTQTPSHQVTQMGQEVILRCVPISNHLYFYWYRQILGQKVEFLVSFYNNEISEKSEIFDDQFSVERPDGSNFTLKIRSTKLEDSAMYFCASMRSRPYTDTQYFGPGTRLTVL.

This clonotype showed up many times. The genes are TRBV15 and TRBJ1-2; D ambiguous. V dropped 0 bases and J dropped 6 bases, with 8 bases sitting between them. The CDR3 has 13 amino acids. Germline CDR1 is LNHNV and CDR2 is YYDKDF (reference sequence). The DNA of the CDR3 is TGTGCCACCAGCAGAGATAATCCGGATGGCTACACCTTC. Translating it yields CATSRDNPDGYTF.

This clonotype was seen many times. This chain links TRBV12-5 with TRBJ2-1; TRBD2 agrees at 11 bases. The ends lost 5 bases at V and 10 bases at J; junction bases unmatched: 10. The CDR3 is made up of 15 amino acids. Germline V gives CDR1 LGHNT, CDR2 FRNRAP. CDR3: CASGPGTSGGEEQFF. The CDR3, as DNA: TGTGCTAGTGGTCCGGGGACTAGCGGAGGGGAGGAGCAGTTCTTC. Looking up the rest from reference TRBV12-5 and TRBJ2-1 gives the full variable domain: DARVTQTPRHKVTEMGQEVTMRCQPILGHNTVFWYRQTMMQGLELLAYFRNRAPLDDSGMPKDRFSAEMPDATLATLKIQPSEPRDSAVYFCASGPGTSGGEEQFFGPGTRLTVL.

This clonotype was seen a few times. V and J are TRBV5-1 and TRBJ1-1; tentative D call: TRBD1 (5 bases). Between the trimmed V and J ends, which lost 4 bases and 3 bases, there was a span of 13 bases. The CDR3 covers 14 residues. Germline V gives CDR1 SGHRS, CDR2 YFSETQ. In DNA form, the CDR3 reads TGCGCCAGCAGCCCGGGGACGGGTTACACTGAAGCTTTCTTT. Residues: CASSPGTGYTEAFF.

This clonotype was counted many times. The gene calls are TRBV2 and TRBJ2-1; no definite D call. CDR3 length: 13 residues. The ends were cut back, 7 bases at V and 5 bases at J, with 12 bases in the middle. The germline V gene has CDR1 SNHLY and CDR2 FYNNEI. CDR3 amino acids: CASIRIGHNEQFF. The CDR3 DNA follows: TGTGCCAGCATCAGGATTGGGCACAATGAGCAGTTCTTC.

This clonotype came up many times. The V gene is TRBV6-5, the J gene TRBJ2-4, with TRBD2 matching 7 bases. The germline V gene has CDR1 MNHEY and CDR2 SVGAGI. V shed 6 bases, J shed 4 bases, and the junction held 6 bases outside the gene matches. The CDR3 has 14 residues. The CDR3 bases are TGTGCCAGCAGGAGCGGGACTCAGAAAAACATTCAGTACTTC. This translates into CASRSGTQKNIQYF.